Below, 29 T cell receptor beta chains from the same sample are listed, as sequenced in a study of patients and donors after allogeneic stem cell transplantation. Using its own MiXCR run on the RT-PCR reads, TCRdb lists one record per CDR3 protein. The data contain a few hundred thousand distinct CDR3 sequences, roughly two fifths of them singletons. The sequencing sample was made of blood, either unsorted or a sorted T cell fraction (not recorded which). These receptors were obtained from a human donor who was either an allogeneic HSCT recipient or a stem cell or donor lymphocyte infusion donor (not recorded which). It is not recorded whose cells these are; they may come from a transplant donor.

The CDR3 is CSVTGTGVHGYTF. The DNA for the CDR3 is TGCAGCGTTACCGGGACAGGGGTTCATGGCTACACCTTC. This chain links TRBV29-1 with TRBJ1-2; 10 bases match TRBD1. The CDR3 runs to 13 residues. Losses at the gene ends were 5 bases for V and 6 bases for J; bases not matched to a gene: 6. Germline CDR1 and CDR2: SQVTM and ANQGSEA.

This clonotype was observed a few times. The chain couples TRBV12-3 or TRBV12-4 to TRBJ1-1; TRBD1 matches at 7 bases. The CDR3 extends over 16 amino acids. V shed 3 bases and J 1 base; nucleotides not matched to a gene: 8. Here the CDR3 reads CASSFYRGFGNTEAFF. The CDR3 nucleotides are TGTGCCAGCAGTTTTTACAGGGGTTTCGGGAACACTGAAGCTTTCTTT.

This chain joins TRBV10-3 and TRBJ1-1, with 9 bases fitting TRBD1. V was clipped by 6 bases and J by 1 base; unmatched bases: 6. This CDR3 has 15 residues. The germline gives CDR1 ENHRY, CDR2 SYGVKD. Written as DNA, the CDR3 is TGTGCCATCAGCCCTGCGGGACAGGGGAACACTGAAGCTTTCTTT. Amino acid sequence: CAISPAGQGNTEAFF.

J is TRBJ1-6 and V is TRBV7-8; D is undetermined. CDR1 and CDR2 (germline): SGHVS, FQNEAQ. V shed 3 bases and J shed 0 bases, with 9 bases lying between them. The CDR3 length is 16 residues. CDR3 protein: CASSLDGFSYNSPLHF. The CDR3 DNA reads as TGTGCCAGCAGCTTGGACGGCTTCTCCTATAATTCACCCCTCCACTTT.

This clonotype was seen only a few times. The V call is TRBV4-1, the J call TRBJ1-5; D gene ambiguous. Germline CDR1 and CDR2: MGHRA and YSYEKL. This CDR3 has 14 amino acids. V lost 1 base, J lost 5 bases, and 9 bases lay in between. Here the CDR3 DNA reads TGCGCCAGCAGCCAAGTGAGGGCGGATCAGCCCCAGCATTTT. Its translation: CASSQVRADQPQHF.

The chain links TRBV7-9 to TRBJ2-7; D not certain. The CDR3 has 13 amino acids. Trimming stripped 5 bases from V and 6 bases from J, with 14 bases between. The germline V gene encodes CDR1 SEHNR and CDR2 FQNEAQ (reference sequence). The CDR3 DNA reads as TGTGCCAGCAGCCAAATGACACCCGGCGAGCAGTACTTC. It yields the protein CASSQMTPGEQYF.

The chain carries TRBV7-9 and TRBJ1-4; D remains ambiguous. The CDR3 contains 15 residues. V was cut by 4 bases and J by 8 bases, with 17 bases left in between. From germline, CDR1 is SEHNR and CDR2 FQNEAQ (reference sequence). CDR3 DNA sequence: TGTGCCAGCAGCTCCCTGGACGGGTTGAACGAAAAACTGTTTTTT. As protein: CASSSLDGLNEKLFF.

The gene calls are TRBV29-1 and TRBJ1-1; no definite D call. The CDR3 has 10 residues. Germline V CDR1 and CDR2: SQVTM, ANQGSEA. V shed 5 bases and J shed 1 base, with 2 bases lying between them. The CDR3 is CSVRNTEAFF. In nucleotides, the CDR3 is TGCAGCGTTAGGAACACTGAAGCTTTCTTT.

The gene calls are TRBV5-1 and TRBJ1-1, with D tentatively TRBD1 (6 bases). Trimming took off 0 bases at V and 1 base at J, with 10 bases between the two ends. Germline V gives CDR1 SGHRS, CDR2 YFSETQ. There are 15 residues in the CDR3. The CDR3 here is CASSLAGQSNTEAFF. CDR3 bases: TGCGCCAGCAGCTTGGCCGGACAGTCGAACACTGAAGCTTTCTTT. The variable domain in full, completed from reference TRBV5-1 and TRBJ1-1, reads KAGVTQTPRYLIKTRGQQVTLSCSPISGHRSVSWYQQTPGQGLQFLFEYFSETQRNKGNFPGRFSGRQFSNSRSEMNVSTLELGDSALYLCASSLAGQSNTEAFFGQGTRLTVV.

This clonotype was found a few times. The rearrangement joins TRBV6-5 to TRBJ1-1; D uncertain. From germline, CDR1 is MNHEY and CDR2 SVGAGI. Trimming took 4 bases from V and 1 from J, leaving 10 bases between them. The CDR3 has 14 amino acids. The CDR3 loop reads CASSSRVSNTEAFF. The CDR3 coding sequence is TGTGCCAGCAGTTCGAGGGTGTCGAACACTGAAGCTTTCTTT.

The gene calls are TRBV29-1 and TRBJ1-2; perhaps TRBD1 as D (6 bases). The CDR3 spans 14 residues. V lost 3 bases and J 1 base, leaving 12 bases between the germline ends. The V gene's germline CDR1 is SQVTM and CDR2 ANQGSEA. The CDR3 bases are TGCAGCGTTGAGGGCAGGGGAGGTAACTATGGCTACACCTTC. Translation: CSVEGRGGNYGYTF. Full variable domain (outside the CDR3, taken from reference TRBV29-1 and TRBJ1-2): SAVISQKPSRDICQRGTSLTIQCQVDSQVTMMFWYRQQPGQSLTLIATANQGSEATYESGFVIDKFPISRPNLTFSTLTVSNMSPEDSSIYLCSVEGRGGNYGYTFGSGTRLTVV.

The chain combines TRBV12-3 or TRBV12-4 with TRBJ1-1, with D tentatively TRBD1 (5 bases). The length of the CDR3 is 12 residues. V was trimmed by 6 bases and J by 4 bases, leaving 9 bases between them. This CDR3 is CASRQGFTEAFF. The DNA of the CDR3 is TGTGCCAGCAGGCAGGGTTTCACTGAAGCTTTCTTT.

This clonotype has a handful of counts. The J gene is TRBJ1-5, the V gene TRBV25-1; D gene ambiguous. This CDR3 region has 15 residues. Between the trimmed V and J ends, which lost 1 base and 5 bases, there was a span of 12 bases. Germline loops: CDR1 MGHDK, CDR2 SYGVNS. DNA for the CDR3: TGTGCCAGCAGTGAATCGGGGATAGCGGATCAGCCCCAGCATTTT. Amino acid sequence: CASSESGIADQPQHF.

CDR3 bases: TGCAGTGCTTATAACAGCTATGGCTACACCTTC. Amino acids: CSAYNSYGYTF. The chain couples TRBV20-1 to TRBJ1-2; D is unresolved. V dropped 5 bases and J dropped 4 bases, with 8 bases sitting between them. The germline V gene encodes CDR1 DFQATT and CDR2 SNEGSKA (reference sequence). CDR3 size: 11 residues.

A few counts support this clonotype. The V gene is TRBV18, the J gene TRBJ1-1; unclear D gene. Looked up from germline, CDR1 is KGHSH and CDR2 is LQKENI. The CDR3 sequence is 14 residues long. V gave up 0 bases and J gave up 2 bases, with 7 bases separating them. The CDR3 region is CASSPPTLNTEAFF. For the CDR3, the DNA is TGTGCCAGCTCACCACCTACACTAAACACTGAAGCTTTCTTT.

The V and J genes are TRBV7-2 and TRBJ1-2; 8 bases fit TRBD1. This CDR3 comprises 15 residues. V gave up 7 bases and J gave up 4 bases; unmatched junction bases: 11. From germline, CDR1 is SGHTA and CDR2 FQGNSA. For the CDR3, the DNA is TGTGCCAGCACCATAGACAGGGGTTTTAGCTATGGCTACACCTTC. As protein: CASTIDRGFSYGYTF. The variable domain in full, with the rest retrieved from reference TRBV7-2 and TRBJ1-2, is GAGVSQSPSNKVTEKGKDVELRCDPISGHTALYWYRQSLGQGLEFLIYFQGNSAPDKSGLPSDRFSAERTGGSVSTLTIQRTQQEDSAVYLCASTIDRGFSYGYTFGSGTRLTVV.

In its sample, this clonotype was seen a few times. The rearrangement uses TRBV20-1 and TRBJ1-2; D ambiguous. The germline V gene has CDR1 DFQATT and CDR2 SNEGSKA (reference sequence). Trimming removed 2 bases at V and 8 bases at J, with 21 bases between. This CDR3 has 15 residues. CDR3 coding DNA: TGCAGTGCTAGACTATCCCCGGCCTCGAGCGGAGGCTACACCTTC. Its translation: CSARLSPASSGGYTF.

The rearrangement joins TRBV20-1 to TRBJ2-1; D not certain. CDR3 size: 12 residues. Between the trimmed V and J ends, which lost 0 bases and 10 bases, there was a span of 10 bases. Germline V CDR1 and CDR2: DFQATT, SNEGSKA (reference sequence). For the CDR3, the DNA is TGCAGTGCTAGAGATCAAATTTGGGAGCAGTTCTTC. As protein: CSARDQIWEQFF.

The rearrangement uses TRBV11-2 and TRBJ2-6; 8 bases map to TRBD1. The CDR3 extends over 17 amino acids. From germline, CDR1 is SGHAT and CDR2 FQNNGV. V shed 6 bases and J 3 bases; nucleotides not matched to a gene: 10. The CDR3 coding sequence is TGTGCCAGCAGAAATAGGGGACAGGCATATGGGGCCAACGTCCTGACTTTC. Its translation is CASRNRGQAYGANVLTF.

The chain joins TRBV6-2 or TRBV6-3 to TRBJ1-2; no clear D. The ends were cut back, 6 bases at V and 2 bases at J, with 13 bases in the middle. Germline CDR1 is MNHEY and CDR2 is SVGEGT. CDR3 size: 14 residues. For the CDR3, the DNA is TGTGCCAGCAGCCCAAATGCGGAAAACTATGGCTACACCTTC. Protein: CASSPNAENYGYTF.

This clonotype has only a few counts. This chain joins TRBV30 and TRBJ1-4; D gene unclear. V was trimmed by 2 bases and J by 8 bases, leaving 12 bases between them. The CDR3 spans 13 residues. Germline V gives CDR1 GTSNPN, CDR2 SVGIG (reference sequence). The CDR3 DNA sequence: TGTGCCTGGAGTACTGGGGTTGGGGAAAAACTGTTTTTT. It encodes CAWSTGVGEKLFF.

V is TRBV29-1 and J is TRBJ1-5; no clear D gene. Germline V gives CDR1 SQVTM, CDR2 ANQGSEA. The CDR3 is 13 amino acids. The V gene lost 4 bases and the J gene lost 2 bases, with 9 bases spanning the gap. In DNA form, the CDR3 reads TGCAGCGTTGTGGAGGACGGCAATCAGCCCCAGCATTTT. It yields the protein CSVVEDGNQPQHF.

A few counts support this clonotype. The V and J genes are TRBV6-5 and TRBJ1-1, with 8 bases aligning to TRBD1. CDR3 length equals 16 residues. CDR1 and CDR2 (germline): MNHEY, SVGAGI. V shed 3 bases, J shed 0 bases, and the junction held 6 bases outside the gene matches. For the CDR3, the DNA is TGTGCCAGCAGTTATCGGACAGGGAAAATGAACACTGAAGCTTTCTTT. The encoded protein is CASSYRTGKMNTEAFF.

The V gene is TRBV5-5, the J gene TRBJ1-6; the match to TRBD1 covers 8 bases. V lost 3 bases, J lost 7 bases, and 9 bases stayed unmatched. The CDR3 sequence is 16 residues long. CDR1 SGHKS and CDR2 YYEKEE come from the germline V gene (reference sequence). In DNA form, the CDR3 reads TGTGCCAGCAGCTACGTTTGGACAGGGATAAATTCACCCCTCCACTTT. Translating gives CASSYVWTGINSPLHF.

Here the CDR3 reads CASSLIRNSYNSPLHF. The CDR3 DNA sequence: TGCGCCAGCAGCTTGATACGGAACTCCTATAATTCACCCCTCCACTTT. The J gene is TRBJ1-6, the V gene TRBV5-1; no clear D gene. Germline CDR1 and CDR2: SGHRS and YFSETQ. The CDR3 sequence is 16 residues long. V lost 1 base and J 0 bases, leaving 8 bases between the germline ends.

This sequence joins TRBV29-1 and TRBJ1-6; no definite D call. The CDR3 has 13 amino acids. CDR1 SQVTM and CDR2 ANQGSEA come from the germline V gene. V lost 5 bases to trimming and J lost 0 bases, with 5 bases between them. CDR3 coding DNA: TGCAGCGTTTTAAGCTCCTATAATTCACCCCTCCACTTT. It codes for CSVLSSYNSPLHF.

This clonotype appeared many times. The chain carries TRBV20-1 and TRBJ1-4; D is unclear. The CDR3 loop spans 13 amino acids. V dropped 5 bases and J dropped 8 bases, with 15 bases sitting between them. In germline, CDR1 is DFQATT, CDR2 SNEGSKA (reference sequence). The CDR3 loop reads CSAVREGGEKLFF. The CDR3 DNA reads as TGCAGTGCTGTTAGGGAGGGAGGCGAAAAACTGTTTTTT.

The chain has TRBV10-3 and TRBJ1-6; the match to TRBD1 covers 9 bases. Trimming removed 6 bases from V and 6 bases from J; junction bases left unmatched: 6. CDR3 length: 15 residues. CDR1 and CDR2 (germline): ENHRY, SYGVKD. The CDR3 sequence: CAIRPTGGTNSPLHF. CDR3 coding DNA: TGTGCCATCAGGCCGACAGGGGGGACTAATTCACCCCTCCACTTT.

This clonotype was detected ten times or more. This chain joins TRBV29-1 and TRBJ2-5, with D hard to call. The V and J ends lost 4 bases and 7 bases respectively, with 19 bases between them. CDR3 size: 14 residues. Germline V gene lookup returns CDR1 SQVTM and CDR2 ANQGSEA. CDR3 nucleotides: TGCAGCGTTGCCCTTTCCGGCGGATCAGGGACCCAGTACTTC. This translates into CSVALSGGSGTQYF.